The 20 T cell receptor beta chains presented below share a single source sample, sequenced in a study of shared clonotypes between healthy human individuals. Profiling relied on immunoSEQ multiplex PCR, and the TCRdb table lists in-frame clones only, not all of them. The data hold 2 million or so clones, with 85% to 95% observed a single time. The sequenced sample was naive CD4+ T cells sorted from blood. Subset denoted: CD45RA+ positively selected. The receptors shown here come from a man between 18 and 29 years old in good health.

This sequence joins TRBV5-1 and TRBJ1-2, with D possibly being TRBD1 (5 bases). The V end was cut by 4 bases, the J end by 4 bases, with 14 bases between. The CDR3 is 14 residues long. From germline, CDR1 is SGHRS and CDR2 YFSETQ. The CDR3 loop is CASSPGRQTYGYTF. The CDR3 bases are TGCGCCAGCAGCCCGGGACGGCAGACCTATGGCTACACCTTC.

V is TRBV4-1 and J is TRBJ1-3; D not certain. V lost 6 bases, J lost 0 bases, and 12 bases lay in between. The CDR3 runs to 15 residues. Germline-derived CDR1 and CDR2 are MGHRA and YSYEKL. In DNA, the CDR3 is TGCGCCAGCAGGCGGCGTTGGGGCTCTGGAAACACCATATATTTT. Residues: CASRRRWGSGNTIYF.

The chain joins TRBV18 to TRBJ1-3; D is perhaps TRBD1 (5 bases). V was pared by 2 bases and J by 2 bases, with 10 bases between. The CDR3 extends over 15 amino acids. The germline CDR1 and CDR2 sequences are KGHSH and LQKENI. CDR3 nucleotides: TGTGCCAGCTCACCATTCGGGACGGCTGGAAACACCATATATTTT. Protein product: CASSPFGTAGNTIYF.

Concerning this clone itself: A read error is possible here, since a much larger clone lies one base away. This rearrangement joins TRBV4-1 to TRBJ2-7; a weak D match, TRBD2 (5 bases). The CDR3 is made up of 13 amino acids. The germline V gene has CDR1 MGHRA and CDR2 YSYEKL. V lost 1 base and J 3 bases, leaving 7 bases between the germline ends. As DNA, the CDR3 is TGCGCCAGCAGCCAAGGAAGCGGCTACGAGCAGTACTTC. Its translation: CASSQGSGYEQYF.

The CDR3 DNA sequence: TGCGCCAGCAGCTTGGCCAGTACTAGCGGGGGGGCTTACGAGCAGTACTTC. As protein: CASSLASTSGGAYEQYF. This chain joins TRBV5-1 and TRBJ2-7; 13 bases fit TRBD2. Trimming removed 0 bases from V and 4 bases from J; junction bases left unmatched: 7. Germline CDR1 SGHRS, CDR2 YFSETQ. The CDR3 loop spans 17 amino acids. The variable domain in full, with the rest retrieved from reference TRBV5-1 and TRBJ2-7, is KAGVTQTPRYLIKTRGQQVTLSCSPISGHRSVSWYQQTPGQGLQFLFEYFSETQRNKGNFPGRFSGRQFSNSRSEMNVSTLELGDSALYLCASSLASTSGGAYEQYFGPGTRLTVT.

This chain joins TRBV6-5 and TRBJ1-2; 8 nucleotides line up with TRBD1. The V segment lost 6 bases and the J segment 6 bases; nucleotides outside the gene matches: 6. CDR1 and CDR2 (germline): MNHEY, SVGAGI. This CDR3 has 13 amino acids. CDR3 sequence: CASSRTGKDGYTF. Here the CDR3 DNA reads TGTGCCAGCAGCCGGACAGGGAAGGATGGCTACACCTTC.

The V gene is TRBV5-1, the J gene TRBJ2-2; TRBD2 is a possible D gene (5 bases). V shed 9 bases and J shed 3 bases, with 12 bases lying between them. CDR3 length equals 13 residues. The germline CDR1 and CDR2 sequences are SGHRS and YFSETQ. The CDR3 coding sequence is TGCGCCACCAACAGCGGTTACACCGGGGAGCTGTTTTTT. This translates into CATNSGYTGELFF.

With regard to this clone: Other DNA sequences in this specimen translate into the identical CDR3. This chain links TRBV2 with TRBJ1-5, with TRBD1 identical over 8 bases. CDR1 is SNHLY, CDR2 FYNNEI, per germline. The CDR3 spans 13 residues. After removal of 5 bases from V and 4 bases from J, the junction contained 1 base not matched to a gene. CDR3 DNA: TGTGCCAGCAGTCGACAGGGGAATCAGCCCCAGCATTTT. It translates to CASSRQGNQPQHF.

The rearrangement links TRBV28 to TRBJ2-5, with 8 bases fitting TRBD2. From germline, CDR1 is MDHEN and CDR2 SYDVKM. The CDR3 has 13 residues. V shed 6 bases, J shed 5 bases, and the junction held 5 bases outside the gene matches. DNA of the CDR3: TGTGCCAGCAGCGAGGGACTAGTGGAGACCCAGTACTTC. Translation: CASSEGLVETQYF.

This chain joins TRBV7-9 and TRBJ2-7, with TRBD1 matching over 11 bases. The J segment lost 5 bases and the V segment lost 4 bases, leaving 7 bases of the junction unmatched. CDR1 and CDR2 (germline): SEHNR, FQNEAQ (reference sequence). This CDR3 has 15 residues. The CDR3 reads CASSSGQGAVDEQYF. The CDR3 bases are TGTGCCAGCAGCTCCGGACAGGGGGCAGTCGACGAGCAGTACTTC.

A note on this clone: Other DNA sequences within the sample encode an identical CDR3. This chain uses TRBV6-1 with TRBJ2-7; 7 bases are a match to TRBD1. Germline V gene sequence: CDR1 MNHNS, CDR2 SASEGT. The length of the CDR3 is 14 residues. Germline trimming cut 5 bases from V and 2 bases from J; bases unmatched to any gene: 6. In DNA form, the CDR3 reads TGTGCCAGCAGTAGTCGGACAGGTACCTACGAGCAGTACTTC. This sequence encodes CASSSRTGTYEQYF.

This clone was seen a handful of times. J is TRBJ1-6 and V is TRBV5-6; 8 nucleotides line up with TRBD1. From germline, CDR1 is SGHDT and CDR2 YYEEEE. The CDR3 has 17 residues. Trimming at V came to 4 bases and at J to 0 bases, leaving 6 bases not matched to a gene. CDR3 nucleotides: TGTGCCAGCAGCCGCCGACAGGGGAGCTCCTATAATTCACCCCTCCACTTT. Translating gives CASSRRQGSSYNSPLHF.

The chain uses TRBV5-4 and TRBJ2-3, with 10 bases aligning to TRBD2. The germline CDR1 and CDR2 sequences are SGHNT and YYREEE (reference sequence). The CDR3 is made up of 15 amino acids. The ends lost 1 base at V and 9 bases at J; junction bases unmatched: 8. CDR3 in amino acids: CASSLLAGAQGTQYF. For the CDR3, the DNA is TGTGCCAGCAGCTTGCTAGCGGGGGCACAGGGAACGCAGTATTTT.

The DNA for the CDR3 is TGTGCCAGCAGCCCCATTTGGACTAGCGGGAGGGCTGAGACCCAGTACTTC. Residues: CASSPIWTSGRAETQYF. This chain joins TRBV9 and TRBJ2-5; 15 bases line up with TRBD2. Germline CDR1 reads SGDLS; CDR2 reads YYNGEE. With V trimmed by 4 bases and J by 5 bases, 9 bases remained unmatched. The CDR3 loop spans 17 amino acids.

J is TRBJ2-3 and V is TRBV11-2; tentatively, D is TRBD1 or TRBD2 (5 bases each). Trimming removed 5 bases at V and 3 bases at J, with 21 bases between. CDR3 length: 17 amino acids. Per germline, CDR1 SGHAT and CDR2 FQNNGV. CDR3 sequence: CASSQPPRGKRTDTQYF. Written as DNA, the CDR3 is TGTGCCAGCAGCCAGCCCCCCCGGGGCAAAAGGACAGATACGCAGTATTTT.

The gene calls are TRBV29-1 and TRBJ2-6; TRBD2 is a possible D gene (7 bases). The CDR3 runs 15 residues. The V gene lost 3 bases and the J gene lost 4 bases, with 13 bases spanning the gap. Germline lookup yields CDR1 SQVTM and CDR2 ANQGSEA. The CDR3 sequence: CSVDAGALGANVLTF. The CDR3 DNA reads TGCAGCGTTGATGCGGGGGCGCTCGGGGCCAACGTCCTGACTTTC.

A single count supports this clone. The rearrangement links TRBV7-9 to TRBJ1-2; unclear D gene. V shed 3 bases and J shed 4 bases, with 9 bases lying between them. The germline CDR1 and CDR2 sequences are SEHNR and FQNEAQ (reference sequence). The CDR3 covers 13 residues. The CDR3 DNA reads TGTGCCAGCAGCTTTAATACAGTCTATGGCTACACCTTC. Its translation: CASSFNTVYGYTF.

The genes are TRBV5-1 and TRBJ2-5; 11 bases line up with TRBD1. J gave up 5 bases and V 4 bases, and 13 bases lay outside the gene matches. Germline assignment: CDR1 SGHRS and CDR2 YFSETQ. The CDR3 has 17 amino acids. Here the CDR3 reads CASSPGQGASSRETQYF. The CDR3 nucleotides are TGCGCCAGCAGCCCAGGACAGGGGGCGTCCTCAAGGGAGACCCAGTACTTC.

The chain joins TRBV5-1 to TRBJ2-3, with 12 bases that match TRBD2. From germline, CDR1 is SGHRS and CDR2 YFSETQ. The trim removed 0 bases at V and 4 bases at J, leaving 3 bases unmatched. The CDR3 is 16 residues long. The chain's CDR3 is CASSLDPSGRADTQYF. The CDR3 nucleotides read TGCGCCAGCAGCTTGGACCCTAGCGGGAGGGCAGATACGCAGTATTTT.

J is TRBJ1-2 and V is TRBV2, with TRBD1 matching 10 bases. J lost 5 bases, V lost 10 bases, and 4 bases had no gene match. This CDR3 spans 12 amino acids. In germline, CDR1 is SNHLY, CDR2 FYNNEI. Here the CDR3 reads CATMDRGYGYTF. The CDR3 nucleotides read TGTGCCACTATGGACAGGGGGTATGGCTACACCTTC.